A selection of T cell receptor beta chains follows, all from one sample in a study of cytomegalovirus exposure and HLA in healthy donors. Sequencing used immunoSEQ multiplex PCR; TCRdb keeps in-frame clones, though not all of them. This repertoire shows 150,000 to 250,000 clones, approximately 80% found once; its top ten account for about 0.094%. The sample was PBMCs. Source of these receptors: a boy between 2 and 10 years old in good health and CMV-seronegative. The CDR3 runs from the conserved cysteine through the conserved F or W. The D gene is left open where the match is weak. Size tells how often a clone was seen (once, few, many) or the class of an expanded clone, and some rows leave it out.

v_gene	d_gene	abundance	j_gene	CDR3aa	CDR3nt
TRBV9	NA	NA	TRBJ2-7	CASSPVSGGLYEQYF	TGTGCCAGCAGCCCCGTTAGCGGAGGCCTCTACGAGCAGTACTTC
TRBV5-1	TRBD1	NA	TRBJ1-1	CASSKGTAFEAFF	TGCGCCAGCAGTAAAGGGACAGCCTTTGAAGCTTTCTTT
TRBV7-9	TRBD1	NA	TRBJ2-7	CASSSPGQGGYEQYF	TGTGCCAGCAGCTCCCCGGGACAGGGGGGATACGAGCAGTACTTC
TRBV30	NA	once	TRBJ2-3	CAWTGGKAGPRGTDTQYF	TGTGCCTGGACTGGCGGGAAGGCAGGCCCTAGAGGAACAGATACGCAGTATTTT
TRBV4-3	TRBD1	NA	TRBJ1-6	CASSLGTGISYNSPLHF	TGCGCCAGCAGCCTCGGGACAGGGATCTCCTATAATTCACCCCTCCACTTT
TRBV12-5	TRBD1	NA	TRBJ2-3	CASAPGQGGDTQYF	TGTGCTAGTGCTCCCGGACAGGGCGGAGATACGCAGTATTTT
TRBV5-4	NA	NA	TRBJ2-2	CASSSGETNTGELFF	TGTGCCAGCAGTTCCGGTGAAACGAACACCGGGGAGCTGTTTTTT
TRBV7-6	NA	once	TRBJ1-5	CASSLAGGGGNQPQHF	TGTGCCAGCAGCTTAGCGGGTGGGGGGGGCAATCAGCCCCAGCATTTT
TRBV19	NA	NA	TRBJ2-2	CASTRNTGELFF	TGTGCCAGTACTAGAAACACCGGGGAGCTGTTTTTT
TRBV4-2	NA	NA	TRBJ2-1	CASSQLNEQFF	TGTGCCAGCAGCCAACTCAATGAGCAGTTCTTC
TRBV7-2	NA	NA	TRBJ1-1	CASSLGGGDTEAFF	TGTGCCAGCAGCCTAGGAGGGGGTGACACTGAAGCTTTCTTT
TRBV29-1	NA	NA	TRBJ2-7	CSRRGSGSPDPYEQYF	TGCAGCCGTCGGGGGTCTGGGTCCCCAGACCCCTACGAGCAGTACTTC
TRBV7-3	TRBD1	NA	TRBJ1-4	CASSLTPGQGGEKLFF	TGTGCCAGCAGCTTAACGCCGGGACAGGGAGGCGAAAAACTGTTTTTT
TRBV5-4	NA	NA	TRBJ2-1	CASSLDRVSNEQFF	TGTGCCAGCAGCTTGGACAGGGTAAGCAATGAGCAGTTCTTC
TRBV4-3	TRBD2	NA	TRBJ2-7	CASSQRTSGEYEQYF	TGCGCCAGCAGCCAAAGAACTAGCGGGGAGTACGAGCAGTACTTC
TRBV5-3	TRBD2	NA	TRBJ2-2	CARSRLAGANTGELFF	TGTGCCAGAAGTAGACTAGCGGGGGCGAACACCGGGGAGCTGTTTTTT
TRBV5-4	NA	NA	TRBJ2-1	CASTLRGGGSYNEQFF	TGTGCCAGCACCCTGCGGGGAGGGGGCTCCTACAATGAGCAGTTCTTC
TRBV23-1	NA	NA	TRBJ1-1	CASSQSGGSTEAFF	TGCGCCAGCAGTCAATCGGGGGGGTCCACTGAAGCTTTCTTT
TRBV11-1	TRBD1	NA	TRBJ1-4	CASSSTGQGSEKLFF	TGTGCCAGCAGCTCGACCGGACAGGGGAGTGAAAAACTGTTTTTT
TRBV10-1	TRBD1	once	TRBJ1-3	CASSEGDRPASGNTIYF	TGCGCCAGCAGCGAAGGGGACAGGCCTGCCTCTGGAAACACCATATATTTT
TRBV7-8	TRBD2	few	TRBJ2-1	CASSSSAPRGEGEQFF	TGTGCCAGCAGCTCCTCGGCTCCGCGGGGGGAAGGTGAGCAGTTCTTC
TRBV7-7	NA	NA	TRBJ2-5	CASSLGGTQRETQYF	TGTGCTAGCAGCTTAGGGGGGACTCAGAGGGAGACCCAGTACTTC
TRBV10-3	TRBD2	NA	TRBJ2-1	CAAHSSGGRRGEQFF	TGTGCCGCCCACTCTAGCGGGGGGCGACGGGGTGAGCAGTTCTTC
TRBV5-5	NA	NA	TRBJ2-7	CASSPRGARVEQYF	TGTGCCAGCAGCCCTCGGGGGGCGAGGGTCGAGCAGTACTTC
TRBV7-2	NA	NA	TRBJ2-1	CASSLIAGGYNEQFF	TGTGCCAGCAGCTTAATAGCTGGCGGGTACAATGAGCAGTTCTTC
TRBV7-8	NA	NA	TRBJ2-7	CASSLLSGAPYEQYF	TGTGCCAGCAGCTTATTGTCAGGGGCACCCTACGAGCAGTACTTC
TRBV7-9	TRBD1	NA	TRBJ2-3	CASSPTTGSTDTQYF	TGTGCCAGCAGTCCAACGACAGGGAGCACAGATACGCAGTATTTT
TRBV28	NA	NA	TRBJ2-5	CASSTGNWETQYF	TGTGCCAGCAGTACAGGGAACTGGGAGACCCAGTACTTC
TRBV7-7	TRBD1	NA	TRBJ2-5	CASSRQGLIGTQYF	TGTGCTAGCAGCAGACAGGGCCTGATAGGGACCCAGTACTTC
TRBV29-1	TRBD1	NA	TRBJ2-7	CSVYTGQAYEQYF	TGCAGCGTTTACACGGGACAGGCCTACGAGCAGTACTTC
TRBV5-4	TRBD1	NA	TRBJ1-1	CATTGQGGTEAFF	TGTGCCACCACGGGACAGGGAGGCACTGAAGCTTTCTTT
TRBV7-9	TRBD1	NA	TRBJ1-4	CASSLELDRRIF	TGTGCCAGCAGCTTAGAGCTGGACAGGAGGATTTTT
TRBV30	NA	NA	TRBJ1-1	CARNTGNMNTEAFF	TGTGCCAGAAACACAGGAAACATGAACACTGAAGCTTTCTTT
TRBV5-1	TRBD2	NA	TRBJ2-1	CASSDRLAGAGEQFF	TGCGCCAGCAGCGATCGACTAGCGGGTGCTGGTGAGCAGTTCTTC
TRBV19	NA	NA	TRBJ1-2	CASSIDLEQALYGYTF	TGTGCCAGTAGTATAGATCTGGAACAGGCTCTCTATGGCTACACCTTC
TRBV19	NA	once	TRBJ1-5	CASSPRGLGGQPQHF	TGTGCCAGTAGTCCCCGAGGGTTGGGAGGTCAGCCCCAGCATTTT
TRBV10-3	TRBD1	NA	TRBJ1-1	CAIRTGLGNTEAFF	TGTGCCATCAGGACAGGGTTAGGAAACACTGAAGCTTTCTTT
TRBV10-3	NA	NA	TRBJ1-2	CAISADRGGFHYGYTF	TGTGCCATCAGTGCCGACCGGGGGGGGTTTCACTATGGCTACACCTTC
TRBV19	TRBD1	NA	TRBJ2-1	CASSPGQGLPYNEQFF	TGTGCCAGTAGCCCCGGACAGGGGTTACCCTACAATGAGCAGTTCTTC
TRBV19	TRBD1	NA	TRBJ1-3	CASSIGQGVSGNTIYF	TGTGCCAGTAGTATCGGACAGGGGGTTTCTGGAAACACCATATATTTT